Following are 26 T cell receptor beta chains from one sample sequenced in a study of identical twins. From the 5' RACE reads, TCRdb called clonotypes with MiXCR, one entry per CDR3 protein. The sample includes 450,000 or so distinct CDR3 sequences, around 14% of them seen just once. The same data also contributed to another study, on yellow fever vaccine responses in identical twins.

Sequenced input: CD4+ T cells sorted from blood. These receptor sequences come from a woman aged 18-29 years in good health.

The chain employs TRBV10-3 and TRBJ2-1; TRBD2 aligns across 16 bases. V dropped 6 bases and J dropped 8; count of bases not matched to a gene: 4. Germline CDR1 reads ENHRY; CDR2 reads SYGVKD. This CDR3 contains 15 residues. The CDR3 DNA reads TGTGCCATCAGGGGACTAGCGGGAGGGCTTGATGAGCAGTTCTTC. This translates into CAIRGLAGGLDEQFF.

In its sample, this clonotype was seen a few times. CDR3 in amino acids: CASSRLTGGAYNEQFF. In DNA, the CDR3 is TGTGCCAGCAGCCGACTTACGGGCGGGGCCTACAATGAGCAGTTCTTC. The V call is TRBV7-9, the J call TRBJ2-1; the D gene is possibly TRBD2 (6 bases). The CDR3 is 16 residues long. Per the germline V gene, CDR1 is SEHNR and CDR2 is FQNEAQ (reference sequence). V lost 5 bases to trimming and J lost 2 bases, with 16 bases between them.

This clonotype was recorded at least ten times. This chain connects TRBV2 to TRBJ2-3; D remains ambiguous. V lost 0 bases to trimming and J lost 0 bases, with 4 bases between them. Germline CDR1 is SNHLY and CDR2 is FYNNEI. The CDR3 sequence is 14 residues long. CDR3 nucleotides: TGTGCCAGCAGTGAAGCTGGGAGCACAGATACGCAGTATTTT. This translates into CASSEAGSTDTQYF.

The chain carries TRBV28 and TRBJ2-7, with 8 bases that match TRBD1. This CDR3 is built from 15 residues. Germline trimming cut 2 bases from V and 2 bases from J; bases unmatched to any gene: 5. The germline V gene has CDR1 MDHEN and CDR2 SYDVKM. The CDR3 is CASSLAGGNAYEQYF. CDR3 in DNA: TGTGCCAGCAGTTTAGCAGGGGGCAATGCCTACGAGCAGTACTTC.

This clonotype was picked up many times. This chain links TRBV28 with TRBJ1-4; no clear D. Germline lookup yields CDR1 MDHEN and CDR2 SYDVKM. This CDR3 region has 14 residues. V was cut by 3 bases and J by 0 bases, with 5 bases left in between. The CDR3 protein is CASSLGTTNEKLFF. The CDR3 coding sequence is TGTGCCAGCAGTTTGGGGACAACTAATGAAAAACTGTTTTTT.

The J gene is TRBJ2-7, the V gene TRBV3-1, with 8 bases that match TRBD1. Germline V gene sequence: CDR1 LGHDT, CDR2 YNNKEL (reference sequence). This CDR3 is built from 13 residues. Trimming took 5 bases from V and 5 from J; bases not matched to a gene: 5. The CDR3 coding sequence is TGTGCCAGCAGCTTTGGACAGGGCCACGAGCAGTACTTC. Translated, it gives CASSFGQGHEQYF.

This clonotype was picked up many times. This chain links TRBV5-1 with TRBJ2-1, with 10 bases matching TRBD1. The CDR3 extends over 16 amino acids. The J segment lost 7 bases and the V segment lost 4 bases, leaving 11 bases of the junction unmatched. CDR1 and CDR2 (germline): SGHRS, YFSETQ. Here the CDR3 reads CASSPRTGGMSNEQFF. Here the CDR3 DNA reads TGCGCCAGCAGCCCCAGGACAGGGGGGATGTCTAATGAGCAGTTCTTC. Based on the CDR3 plus reference TRBV5-1 and TRBJ2-1, the full variable domain is KAGVTQTPRYLIKTRGQQVTLSCSPISGHRSVSWYQQTPGQGLQFLFEYFSETQRNKGNFPGRFSGRQFSNSRSEMNVSTLELGDSALYLCASSPRTGGMSNEQFFGPGTRLTVL.

This clonotype occurred a few times. The rearrangement links TRBV6-1 to TRBJ2-7, with 11 nucleotides matching TRBD1. V was pared by 4 bases and J by 5 bases, with 7 bases of the junction left unmatched. Germline loops: CDR1 MNHNS, CDR2 SASEGT. CDR3 length equals 15 residues. CDR3 sequence: CASSGTGGAGDEQYF. CDR3 sequence (DNA): TGTGCCAGCAGTGGGACAGGGGGCGCCGGTGACGAGCAGTACTTC.

The chain links TRBV20-1 to TRBJ2-6; 8 positions match TRBD1. CDR3 length equals 14 residues. The V gene's germline CDR1 is DFQATT and CDR2 SNEGSKA (reference sequence). CDR3 residues: CGGQGDSGANVLTF. DNA for the CDR3: TGCGGAGGACAGGGAGACTCTGGGGCCAACGTCCTGACTTTC.

This clonotype has more than one count but fewer than ten. The V call is TRBV11-2, the J call TRBJ2-1, with 8 bases that match TRBD1. Germline CDR1 SGHAT, CDR2 FQNNGV. V trimming: 5 bases; J trimming: 6 bases; junction bases outside the gene matches: 9. This CDR3 comprises 15 residues. CDR3 loop: CASSPDRGLVNEQFF. The CDR3 DNA reads as TGTGCCAGCAGCCCAGACAGGGGTTTGGTCAATGAGCAGTTCTTC.

This clonotype was seen a handful of times. The chain joins TRBV11-2 to TRBJ2-5; TRBD1 is a possible D gene (6 bases). Trimming removed 3 bases from V and 5 bases from J, with 10 bases in between. This CDR3 has 13 residues. CDR1 is SGHAT and CDR2 is FQNNGV in the germline V gene. In DNA, the CDR3 is TGTGCCAGCAGCTTTTCAGGGGTTGAGACCCAGTACTTC. As protein: CASSFSGVETQYF. Full variable domain (missing parts from reference TRBV11-2 and TRBJ2-5): EAGVAQSPRYKIIEKRQSVAFWCNPISGHATLYWYQQILGQGPKLLIQFQNNGVVDDSQLPKDRFSAERLKGVDSTLKIQPAKLEDSAVYLCASSFSGVETQYFGPGTRLLVL.

The CDR3 DNA is TGTGCCAGCAGTGAGGGGGGAGTGGGGTACAATGAGCAGTTCTTC. Amino acid sequence: CASSEGGVGYNEQFF. The chain combines TRBV25-1 with TRBJ2-1, with D possibly matching TRBD2 (6 bases). The CDR3 runs to 15 residues. Germline V CDR1 and CDR2: MGHDK, SYGVNS. V lost 3 bases and J lost 4, with 13 bases in between.

In its sample, this clonotype was seen a few times. This rearrangement joins TRBV11-2 to TRBJ2-7; the D gene is possibly TRBD1 (7 bases). This CDR3 is 15 amino acids long. V was trimmed by 9 bases and J by 0 bases, leaving 18 bases between them. The V gene's germline CDR1 is SGHAT and CDR2 FQNNGV. CDR3 in amino acids: CASQGGGTPSYEQYF. The CDR3 coding sequence is TGTGCCAGTCAGGGGGGCGGTACCCCCTCCTACGAGCAGTACTTC.

This clonotype was seen more than once but under ten times. V gene TRBV7-9 combines with J gene TRBJ2-5; TRBD2 matches at 7 bases. The ends lost 8 bases at V and 5 bases at J; junction bases unmatched: 14. CDR1 SEHNR and CDR2 FQNEAQ come from the germline V gene (reference sequence). CDR3 length: 15 amino acids. DNA of the CDR3: TGTGCCAGCTCCCGGGGGGAACCGTCTATCGAGACCCAGTACTTC. It specifies CASSRGEPSIETQYF.

This clonotype was detected a few times. V usage is TRBV28 and J usage is TRBJ2-3, with 7 bases lining up with TRBD1. This CDR3 has 14 amino acids. CDR1 MDHEN and CDR2 SYDVKM come from the germline V gene. The V gene end was trimmed by 6 bases and the J gene end by 3 bases; junction bases not matched to a gene: 6. The CDR3 loop reads CASRAGTETDTQYF. Here the CDR3 DNA reads TGTGCCAGCAGGGCCGGGACAGAGACAGATACGCAGTATTTT.

This clonotype has only a few counts. V gene TRBV12-3 or TRBV12-4 combines with J gene TRBJ1-5; 9 bases map to TRBD1. The CDR3 runs 15 residues. J was trimmed by 7 bases and V by 4 bases; bases with no gene match: 8. For the CDR3, the DNA is TGTGCCAGCAGTTCCGGGACAGGGTATATGCAGCCCCAGCATTTT. Protein: CASSSGTGYMQPQHF.

This clonotype was counted between two and nine times. The chain joins TRBV27 to TRBJ2-7; unclear D gene. Trimming cost V 2 bases and J 1 base, with 12 bases left between them. The CDR3 is made up of 15 amino acids. Germline V gives CDR1 MNHEY, CDR2 SMNVEV (reference sequence). CDR3 amino acids: CASSLRASPSYEQYF. In DNA, the CDR3 is TGTGCCAGCAGTTTAAGGGCTTCCCCGTCCTACGAGCAGTACTTC.

This clonotype was observed a few times. The CDR3 DNA is TGTGCCAGCAGCTCGCATGGGGATGAGCAGTTCTTC. This translates into CASSSHGDEQFF. This rearrangement joins TRBV7-9 to TRBJ2-1; D is undetermined. V dropped 4 bases and J dropped 8 bases, with 9 bases sitting between them. Germline values: CDR1 SEHNR, CDR2 FQNEAQ (reference sequence). The CDR3 length is 12 residues.

This clonotype was recorded a few times. The J gene is TRBJ2-3, the V gene TRBV5-1, with 14 positions matching TRBD2. CDR3 size: 18 residues. V shed 4 bases and J 6 bases; nucleotides not matched to a gene: 13. The germline V gene has CDR1 SGHRS and CDR2 YFSETQ. CDR3 residues: CASSGSGTSGGRVDTQYF. CDR3 coding DNA: TGCGCCAGCAGCGGCTCCGGGACTAGCGGGGGCCGAGTGGATACGCAGTATTTT.

The chain has TRBV11-1 and TRBJ2-3; 12 bases fit TRBD2. The germline V gene has CDR1 SGHAT and CDR2 FQDESV (reference sequence). V gave up 0 bases and J gave up 0 bases; unmatched junction bases: 7. The CDR3 covers 19 residues. The CDR3 is CASSLALTSGRWSTDTQYF. CDR3 bases: TGTGCCAGCAGCTTAGCCCTGACTAGCGGGAGATGGAGCACAGATACGCAGTATTTT.

This clonotype was detected a few times. The rearrangement links TRBV20-1 to TRBJ2-1; possibly TRBD2 for D (6 bases). Germline V lookup: CDR1 DFQATT, CDR2 SNEGSKA (reference sequence). This CDR3 has 13 residues. The V and J ends lost 5 bases and 3 bases respectively, with 11 bases between them. CDR3 residues: CSAPSVYYNEQFF. CDR3 nucleotide sequence: TGCAGTGCTCCTAGCGTCTACTACAATGAGCAGTTCTTC.

The chain uses TRBV6-5 and TRBJ2-1; D is possibly TRBD2 (7 bases). The CDR3 has 15 amino acids. V lost 5 bases and J 7 bases, leaving 18 bases between the germline ends. From germline, CDR1 is MNHEY and CDR2 SVGAGI. CDR3: CASSLLGGGVNEQFF. The CDR3 DNA sequence: TGTGCCAGCAGTCTACTAGGGGGGGGAGTTAATGAGCAGTTCTTC.

This clonotype was found a few times. This chain uses TRBV9 with TRBJ1-1, with D unresolved. V was cut by 0 bases and J by 0 bases, with 15 bases left in between. Germline CDR1 reads SGDLS; CDR2 reads YYNGEE. This CDR3 has 17 amino acids. In DNA, the CDR3 is TGTGCCAGCAGCGTAGACCCGACGGCAGGCATGAACACTGAAGCTTTCTTT. Translated: CASSVDPTAGMNTEAFF.

The CDR3, as DNA: TGTGCCAGCAGCCCACTTGGTGAAGCTTTCTTT. Amino acids: CASSPLGEAFF. J is TRBJ1-1 and V is TRBV12-3 or TRBV12-4; unclear D gene. V gave up 6 bases and J gave up 7 bases, with 9 bases separating them. This CDR3 has 11 amino acids.

This clonotype was seen only a few times. The rearrangement links TRBV28 to TRBJ1-1, with 7 nucleotides matching TRBD1. The length of the CDR3 is 13 residues. The J segment lost 6 bases and the V segment lost 5 bases, leaving 6 bases of the junction unmatched. Germline V gives CDR1 MDHEN, CDR2 SYDVKM. CDR3 in amino acids: CASSSRGRAEAFF. In DNA, the CDR3 is TGTGCCAGCAGTAGCAGGGGGAGGGCTGAAGCTTTCTTT.

In its sample, this clonotype was seen many times. The gene calls are TRBV29-1 and TRBJ2-1; 9 positions agree with TRBD1. The trim removed 5 bases at V and 7 bases at J, leaving 6 bases unmatched. CDR1 and CDR2 from the germline V gene are SQVTM and ANQGSEA. This CDR3 has 13 residues. The CDR3 nucleotides read TGCAGCGTTTTGACAGGGGGGAGGAATGAGCAGTTCTTC. As protein: CSVLTGGRNEQFF.